This is a list of T cell receptor beta chains from one sample in a study of response to subunit inactivated influenza vaccine. From the RT-PCR reads, TCRdb called clonotypes with MiXCR, one entry per CDR3 protein. The sample carries roughly 650,000 distinct CDR3 sequences, 15% to 19% recorded once. The sample here was PBMCs from blood, taken 11 to 12 days after vaccination. These receptor sequences come from a man aged 50 to 60 who received an inactivated influenza vaccine. The CDR3 runs from the conserved cysteine through the conserved F or W. A D gene is named only where the DNA matches it firmly. Clone size, where shown, is once, few, many, or a class for clones that have expanded.

d_call j_call clone_size v_call cdr3_aa cdr3_nt
TRBD1 TRBJ2-7 NA TRBV6-2/TRBV6-3 CASSYNRGLTYEQYF TGTGCCAGCAGTTACAATAGGGGGCTTACCTACGAGCAGTACTTC
NA TRBJ2-7 NA TRBV7-9 CASSLDRSLSYEQYF TGTGCCAGCAGCTTAGACCGTAGCCTGAGCTACGAGCAGTACTTC
NA TRBJ2-3 few TRBV25-1 CASSEFRGGTDTQYF TGTGCCAGCAGTGAATTCAGGGGGGGCACAGATACGCAGTATTTT
NA TRBJ1-4 many TRBV5-1 CASSLAPPGANEKLFF TGCGCCAGCAGCTTGGCGCCCCCTGGGGCTAATGAAAAACTGTTTTTT
NA TRBJ2-7 NA TRBV20-1 CSAGLWGRRYEQYF TGCAGTGCTGGGCTTTGGGGGCGGAGGTACGAGCAGTACTTC
TRBD2 TRBJ2-7 few TRBV6-5 CASSSTSGPPYEQYF TGTGCCAGCAGTTCGACTAGCGGTCCTCCCTACGAGCAGTACTTC
NA TRBJ2-1 few TRBV29-1 CSVEEFGGFTYNEQFF TGCAGCGTTGAAGAGTTCGGGGGTTTTACCTACAATGAGCAGTTCTTC
TRBD2 TRBJ2-3 few TRBV4-3 CASSRQKTSGRADTQYF TGCGCCAGCAGCCGACAGAAGACTAGCGGGAGAGCAGATACGCAGTATTTT
NA TRBJ2-5 NA TRBV5-5 CASSLGGEENQYF TGTGCCAGCAGCTTGGGTGGTGAGGAGAACCAGTACTTC
TRBD1 TRBJ2-2 NA TRBV28 CASSSDRGWVNTGELFF TGTGCCAGCAGTTCCGACAGGGGATGGGTGAACACCGGGGAGCTGTTTTTT
NA TRBJ1-4 NA TRBV5-5 CASSSTDEKLFF TGTGCCAGCAGCTCGACAGATGAAAAACTGTTTTTT
TRBD2 TRBJ2-7 few TRBV2 CASSGLAGGFYEQYF TGTGCCAGCAGCGGACTAGCGGGAGGTTTCTACGAGCAGTACTTC
NA TRBJ1-2 few TRBV11-2 CASSFGPQGIGYTF TGTGCCAGCAGCTTCGGTCCACAGGGTATTGGCTACACCTTC
TRBD1 TRBJ2-1 NA TRBV27 CASSLWTGTEQNDNEQFF TGTGCCAGCAGTTTATGGACCGGGACAGAGCAAAACGACAATGAGCAGTTCTTC
TRBD2 TRBJ2-1 NA TRBV7-9 CASSQIERGIDEQFF TGTGCCAGCAGCCAGATCGAGCGGGGGATCGATGAGCAGTTCTTC
NA TRBJ1-5 NA TRBV28 CASSFGYQPQHF TGTGCCAGCAGTTTCGGGTATCAGCCCCAGCATTTT
NA TRBJ2-3 NA TRBV5-1 CASSLQGRLTDTQYF TGCGCCAGCAGCTTGCAGGGCCGGCTTACAGATACGCAGTATTTT
NA TRBJ2-7 NA TRBV7-8 CASSLRAAAYEQYF TGTGCCAGCAGCTTAAGAGCGGCCGCCTACGAGCAGTACTTC
TRBD2 TRBJ2-1 NA TRBV29-1 CASGIFSYNEQFF TGCGCGAGCGGGATTTTCTCCTACAATGAGCAGTTCTTC